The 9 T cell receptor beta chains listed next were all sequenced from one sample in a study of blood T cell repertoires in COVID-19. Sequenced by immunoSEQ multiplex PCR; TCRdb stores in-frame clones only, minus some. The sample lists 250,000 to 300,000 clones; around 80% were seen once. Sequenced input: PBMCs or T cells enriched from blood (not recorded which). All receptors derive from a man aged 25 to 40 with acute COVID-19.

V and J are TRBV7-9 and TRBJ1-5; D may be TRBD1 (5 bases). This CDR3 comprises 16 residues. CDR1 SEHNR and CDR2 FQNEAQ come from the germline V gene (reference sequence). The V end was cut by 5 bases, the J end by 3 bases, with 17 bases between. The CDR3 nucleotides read TGTGCCAGCAGCCCTAGTTCGGGGACTGACAATCAGCCCCAGCATTTT. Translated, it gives CASSPSSGTDNQPQHF.

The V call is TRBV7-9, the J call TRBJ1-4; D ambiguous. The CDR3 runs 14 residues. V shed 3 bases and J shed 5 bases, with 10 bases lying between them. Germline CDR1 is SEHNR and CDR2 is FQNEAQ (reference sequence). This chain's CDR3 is CASSLRAANEKLFF. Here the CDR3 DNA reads TGTGCCAGCAGCTTGCGGGCCGCCAATGAAAAACTGTTTTTT.

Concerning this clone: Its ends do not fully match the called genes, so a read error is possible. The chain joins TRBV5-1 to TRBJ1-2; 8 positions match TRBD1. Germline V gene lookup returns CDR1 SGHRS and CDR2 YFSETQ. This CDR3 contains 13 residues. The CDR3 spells CASSIQQGDGYTF. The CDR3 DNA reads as TGTGCCAGCAGCATCCAACAGGGGGATGGCTACACCTTC.

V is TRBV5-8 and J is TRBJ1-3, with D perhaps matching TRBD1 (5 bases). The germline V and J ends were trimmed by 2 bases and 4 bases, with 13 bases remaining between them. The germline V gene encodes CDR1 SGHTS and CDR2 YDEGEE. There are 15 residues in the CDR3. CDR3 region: CASSFWGVGGNTIYF. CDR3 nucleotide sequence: TGTGCCAGCAGCTTTTGGGGGGTCGGCGGAAACACCATATATTTT.

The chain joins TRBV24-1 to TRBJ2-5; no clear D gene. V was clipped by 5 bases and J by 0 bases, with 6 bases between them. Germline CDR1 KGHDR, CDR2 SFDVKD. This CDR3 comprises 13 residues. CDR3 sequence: CATSGEYQETQYF. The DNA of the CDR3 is TGTGCCACCAGTGGAGAGTACCAAGAGACCCAGTACTTC.

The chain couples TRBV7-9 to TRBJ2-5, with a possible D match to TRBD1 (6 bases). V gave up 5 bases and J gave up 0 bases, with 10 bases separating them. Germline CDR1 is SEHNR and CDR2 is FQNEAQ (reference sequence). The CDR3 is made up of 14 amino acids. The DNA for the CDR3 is TGTGCCAGCAGCATCTACAGGGACCAAGAGACCCAGTACTTC. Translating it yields CASSIYRDQETQYF. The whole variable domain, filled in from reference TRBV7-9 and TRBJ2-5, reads DTGVSQNPRHKITKRGQNVTFRCDPISEHNRLYWYRQTLGQGPEFLTYFQNEAQLEKSRLLSDRFSAERPKGSFSTLEIQRTEQGDSAMYLCASSIYRDQETQYFGPGTRLLVL.

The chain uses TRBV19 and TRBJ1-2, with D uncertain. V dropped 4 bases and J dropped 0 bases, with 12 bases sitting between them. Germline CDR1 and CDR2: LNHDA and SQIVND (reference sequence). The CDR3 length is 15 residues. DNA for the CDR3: TGTGCCAGTAGTACTAGACTGACGGCTAACTATGGCTACACCTTC. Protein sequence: CASSTRLTANYGYTF. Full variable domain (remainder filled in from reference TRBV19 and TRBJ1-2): DGGITQSPKYLFRKEGQNVTLSCEQNLNHDAMYWYRQDPGQGLRLIYYSQIVNDFQKGDIAEGYSVSREKKESFPLTVTSAQKNPTAFYLCASSTRLTANYGYTFGSGTRLTVV.

DNA of the CDR3: TGTGCCAGCAGCTTCACGGGGGGGGGTGGAAACACCATATATTTT. Translation: CASSFTGGGGNTIYF. This chain connects TRBV7-2 to TRBJ1-3, with D perhaps matching TRBD1 (5 bases). The CDR3 has 15 amino acids. Trimming stripped 3 bases from V and 3 bases from J, with 12 bases between. Germline CDR1 reads SGHTA; CDR2 reads FQGNSA.

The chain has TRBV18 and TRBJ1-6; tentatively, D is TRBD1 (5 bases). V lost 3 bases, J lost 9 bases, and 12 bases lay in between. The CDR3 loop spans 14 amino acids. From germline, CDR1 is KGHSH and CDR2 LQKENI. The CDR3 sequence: CASSPGREGSPLHF. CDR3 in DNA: TGTGCCAGCTCACCTGGCAGGGAAGGTTCACCCCTCCACTTT.